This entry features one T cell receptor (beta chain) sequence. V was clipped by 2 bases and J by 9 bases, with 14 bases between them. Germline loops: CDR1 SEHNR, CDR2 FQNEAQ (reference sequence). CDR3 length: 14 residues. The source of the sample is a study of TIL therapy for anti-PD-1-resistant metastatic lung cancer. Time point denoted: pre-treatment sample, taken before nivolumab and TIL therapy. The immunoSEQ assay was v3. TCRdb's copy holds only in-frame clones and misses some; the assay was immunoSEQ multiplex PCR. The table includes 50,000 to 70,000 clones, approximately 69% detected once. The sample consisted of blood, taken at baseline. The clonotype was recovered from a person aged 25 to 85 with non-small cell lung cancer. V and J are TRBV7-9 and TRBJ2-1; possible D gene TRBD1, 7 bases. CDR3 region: CASSLMEGQLEQFF. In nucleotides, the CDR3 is TGTGCCAGCAGCTTAATGGAGGGACAGCTTGAGCAGTTCTTC.